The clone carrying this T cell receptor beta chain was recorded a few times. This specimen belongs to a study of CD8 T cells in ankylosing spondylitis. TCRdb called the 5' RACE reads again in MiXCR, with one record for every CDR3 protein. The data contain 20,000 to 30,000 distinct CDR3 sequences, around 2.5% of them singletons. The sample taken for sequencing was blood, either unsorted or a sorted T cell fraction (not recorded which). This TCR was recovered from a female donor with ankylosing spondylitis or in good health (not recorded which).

For the CDR3, the DNA is TGTGCCAGCACCCCCGGAACAGCACCCTACGAGCAGTACTTC. Protein product: CASTPGTAPYEQYF. The genes are TRBV21-1 and TRBJ2-7; the listed D gene, TRBD1, was not tested against the DNA. TRBV21-1 is a listed pseudogene. The CDR3 extends over 14 amino acids.